Following are 32 T cell receptor beta chains from one sample sequenced in a study of tumor-infiltrating lymphocytes in primary liver carcinoma. Co-extraction of both nucleic acids (RNA and DNA) used about 17-31 mg of unsorted bulk tissue. From about 530 ng total RNA, TCR beta cDNA was generated with a primer in the constant region. Three nested multiplex PCR rounds, a slightly modified ARM-PCR, produced the libraries for TCR beta. For around 11 cycles apiece, the opening two PCR rounds ran with TRBV1-TRBV30 forward primers and a C-beta reverse primer. MiXCR, run by TCRdb on the multiplex PCR reads, gives a single entry per CDR3 protein. The table has under 90,000 distinct CDR3 sequences, around 70% seen once. The sequenced sample consisted of liver tumor tissue from sampling region 1. Subset of the sample: tumor region T1, superior pole. The receptors were gathered from a man aged 40-50 years with primary liver carcinoma and hepatitis B virus infection.

This clonotype was picked up a small number of times. A much larger clonotype is one base distant, so this may be a read error. The J gene is TRBJ2-7, the V gene TRBV13, with 9 bases that match TRBD1. Germline loops: CDR1 PRHDT, CDR2 FYEKMQ (reference sequence). After removal of 7 bases from V and 0 bases from J, the junction contained 13 bases not matched to a gene. This CDR3 comprises 17 residues. CDR3 nucleotide sequence: TGTGCCAGCAACTCGCCTACAGGGGGCCAAGGCTCCTACGAGCAGTACTTC. Its protein product is CASNSPTGGQGSYEQYF.

The table lists this clonotype with a few counts. A read error may explain this, as a much larger clone is one base away. This chain joins TRBV28 and TRBJ2-1, with 7 bases fitting TRBD2. This CDR3 is 15 amino acids long. Germline CDR1 and CDR2: MDHEN and SYDVKM. The CDR3 reads CVSSPGLGPAYEQFF. In nucleotides, the CDR3 is TGTGTCAGCAGTCCCGGACTAGGCCCTGCTTATGAGCAGTTCTTC.

This clonotype was counted many times. V and J are TRBV6-1 and TRBJ2-6; D call uncertain. The CDR3 is made up of 14 amino acids. Germline CDR1 reads MNHNS; CDR2 reads SASEGT. V lost 7 bases to trimming and J lost 2 bases, with 9 bases between them. This CDR3 is CASIPPAGANVLTF. As DNA, the CDR3 is TGTGCCAGCATCCCGCCTGCTGGGGCCAACGTCCTGACTTTC.

Of note for this clonotype: At one of its ends the junction is not consistent with the germline gene, which may arise from a read error. This chain's CDR3 is CASSQGGWEKNTGELFF. Here the CDR3 DNA reads TGTGCAAGCAGCCAAGGGGGGTGGGAGAAGAACACCGGGGAGCTGTTTTTT. The gene calls are TRBV11-2 and TRBJ2-2; D possibly matches TRBD1 or TRBD2 (6 bases each). The CDR3 covers 17 residues. Per the germline V gene, CDR1 is SGHAT and CDR2 is FQNNGV.

A remark on this clonotype: The junction shows a germline mismatch at one end, possibly a read error. The chain recombines TRBV29-1 with TRBJ2-1; 7 nucleotides agree with TRBD2. CDR3 length: 14 amino acids. From germline, CDR1 is SQVTM and CDR2 ANQGSEA. CDR3 residues: CGGLPGRGVDEHFF. CDR3 in DNA: TGCGGTGGATTGCCGGGACGGGGGGTGGATGAGCATTTCTTC.

This clonotype is classed as medium-sized. The chain is built from TRBV28 and TRBJ1-5; no definite D call. The germline V and J ends were trimmed by 6 bases and 3 bases, with 0 bases remaining between them. CDR1 MDHEN and CDR2 SYDVKM come from the germline V gene. The CDR3 sequence is 10 residues long. The CDR3 DNA follows: TGTGCCAGCAGCAATCAGCCCCAGCATTTT. This sequence encodes CASSNQPQHF.

Regarding this clonotype: At one boundary the junction diverges from the germline segment, which might be a read error. The rearrangement uses TRBV2 and TRBJ1-5, with D hard to call. The CDR3 is 14 amino acids. Germline values: CDR1 SNHLY, CDR2 FYNNEI. The CDR3 DNA is TGTGCCAGCAGTGAACCCCCCCGGTTGCAGCCCCCGCATTTT. As protein: CASSEPPRLQPPHF.

As to this clonotype: An end of the junction differs from the germline gene, which may be a read error. V is TRBV9 and J is TRBJ1-2, with D unclear. Per germline, CDR1 SGDLS and CDR2 YYNGEE. The CDR3 is 15 amino acids. The DNA of the CDR3 is TGTGCCAGCAGTGTAGATCGGACGAACAGCTATGGCTACACCTTC. Its protein product is CASSVDRTNSYGYTF.

This clonotype was detected once. One junction end does not reproduce the germline sequence, and a read error may be involved. V is TRBV11-2 and J is TRBJ2-3, with 9 nucleotides matching TRBD2. Germline V gene data show CDR1 as SGHAT and CDR2 as FQNNGV. The CDR3 runs 16 residues. The CDR3 region has the DNA TGTGCCAGCAGCCCCCCGACTAGCGGCTGCACATATACGCACTATTTT. It is translated as CASSPPTSGCTYTHYF.

With respect to this clonotype: Since no conserved phenylalanine or tryptophan closes the CDR3, a read error is the likely cause. No DNA is shown, since the ends of the CDR3 on it are uncertain; the CDR3 is the one TCRdb lists. J is TRBJ2-7 and V is TRBV28; TRBD1 is the table's D call, not checked against the DNA. The CDR3 comprises 16 residues, both ends counted. CDR1 and CDR2 (germline): MDHEN, SYDVKM. CDR3: CASSSPGGKGRYEQYL.

Note on this clonotype: One junction end does not reproduce the germline sequence, and a read error may be involved. The CDR3, as DNA: TGTGCCAGCAGACTAGATTCACTAGCGGGAGGGGGGTGGTGGAGGAATGAGCAGTTATTC. This gives the protein CASRLDSLAGGGWWRNEQLF. The rearrangement joins TRBV11-2 to TRBJ2-1, with TRBD2 matching over 13 bases. Germline CDR1 is SGHAT and CDR2 is FQNNGV. The CDR3 totals 20 residues.

With respect to this clonotype: A much larger clone is a single base away; this may be a read error. The V and J genes are TRBV7-8 and TRBJ2-1, with 7 nucleotides matching TRBD2. Per germline, CDR1 SGHVS and CDR2 FQNEAQ. This CDR3 contains 15 residues. V was clipped by 5 bases and J by 8 bases; unmatched bases: 12. CDR3 nucleotide sequence: TGTGCCAGCAGCAGAAGGGGACTAAACGATCATGAGCAGTTCTTC. This translates into CASSRRGLNDHEQFF.

The chain carries TRBV5-6 and TRBJ1-1; 8 bases map to TRBD1. V was pared by 1 base and J by 0 bases, with 5 bases of the junction left unmatched. The germline gives CDR1 SGHDT, CDR2 YYEEEE. The CDR3 totals 16 residues. CDR3 sequence: CASSLKTGALNTEAFF. The CDR3 DNA is TGTGCCAGCAGCTTGAAGACAGGGGCTTTGAACACTGAAGCTTTCTTT.

This clonotype has more than one count but fewer than ten. A much larger clonotype is one base distant, so this may be a read error. The chain uses TRBV12-3 or TRBV12-4 and TRBJ2-5; D is uncertain. Trimming took 5 bases from V and 4 from J, leaving 14 bases between them. The CDR3 is 14 amino acids. CDR3 in DNA: TGTGCCAGCAGTACGGGCCTCCCCTCAGAGACCCAGTACTTC. Protein product: CASSTGLPSETQYF.

A note on this clonotype: The junction does not match germline at one end; this may be a read error. J is TRBJ2-3 and V is TRBV12-3 or TRBV12-4; D unclear. This CDR3 comprises 14 residues. The CDR3 here is CGSSLLTSTDTQYF. The CDR3 DNA follows: TGTGGCAGCAGTTTACTGACTAGCACAGATACGCAGTATTTT.

The V gene is TRBV3-1, the J gene TRBJ2-5; 7 bases map to TRBD1. Germline V gene sequence: CDR1 LGHDT, CDR2 YNNKEL (reference sequence). The CDR3 has 14 residues. The trim removed 5 bases at V and 2 bases at J, leaving 5 bases unmatched. The CDR3 sequence is CASSRGPGQETQYF. In nucleotides, the CDR3 is TGTGCCAGCAGCAGGGGGCCGGGGCAAGAGACCCAGTACTTC.

This clonotype is a singleton in its sample. This chain connects TRBV27 to TRBJ2-7; a weak D match, TRBD2 (6 bases). Per the germline V gene, CDR1 is MNHEY and CDR2 is SMNVEV (reference sequence). V lost 4 bases to trimming and J lost 3 bases, with 16 bases between them. This CDR3 has 15 residues. The CDR3 nucleotides read TGTGCCAGCAGTTGGGAGGTCTCACACTACTACGAGCAGTACTTC. It is translated as CASSWEVSHYYEQYF.

CDR3 residues: CNVARTGGLEQFF. The CDR3 DNA is TGCAACGTAGCCAGGACAGGAGGTCTAGAGCAGTTCTTC. This chain connects TRBV29-1 to TRBJ2-1; 7 bases map to TRBD1. The CDR3 length is 13 residues. Germline CDR1 SQVTM, CDR2 ANQGSEA.

Concerning this clonotype itself: Possible read error: a much larger clone is one base away. The chain recombines TRBV30 with TRBJ2-7, with no clear D. The CDR3 totals 13 residues. Germline V gene sequence: CDR1 GTSNPN, CDR2 SVGIG (reference sequence). CDR3 nucleotides: TGTGCCTGGAGTGTAGGGATCTCCTACGAGCGGTACTTC. Translating gives CAWSVGISYERYF.

For this clonotype: An end of the junction does not agree with germline; a read error may underlie this. The rearrangement links TRBV4-2 to TRBJ2-1; D ambiguous. This CDR3 is built from 16 residues. Per germline, CDR1 LGHNA and CDR2 YNFKEQ. As DNA, the CDR3 is TGTGCCAGCAGTCAAGACCCCGTTGGTGTTGAGGATAAGCGGTTCTTC. Its translation is CASSQDPVGVEDKRFF.

This clonotype was counted at least ten times. Possible read error: a much larger clone is one base away. The chain uses TRBV4-1 and TRBJ2-2, with D possibly TRBD2 on 6 matching bases. Germline loops: CDR1 MGHRA, CDR2 YSYEKL. The CDR3 consists of 15 residues. In DNA, the CDR3 is TGCGCCAGCAGCCAAGAGGCGGGGAACACCGGGGGGCTGTTTTTT. This gives the protein CASSQEAGNTGGLFF.

Notes on this clonotype: One base away lies a much larger clone, so this may be a sequencing read error. This sequence joins TRBV28 and TRBJ2-5; no definite D call. CDR1 and CDR2 from the germline V gene are MDHEN and SYDVKM. V lost 4 bases and J lost 1, with 13 bases in between. The CDR3 is made up of 15 amino acids. CDR3 nucleotides: TGTGCCAGCAGTTCTTCTGTACCCGTCCAAGAGACCCAGTACTTC. The encoded protein is CASSSSVPVQETQYF.

This chain uses TRBV4-1 with TRBJ1-2; D remains unclear. Germline loops: CDR1 MGHRA, CDR2 YSYEKL. V was shortened by 9 bases and J by 7 bases, with 21 bases between the two germline ends. The CDR3 spans 14 residues. The CDR3 sequence is CASGQEGPAFGYTF. CDR3 DNA: TGCGCCAGTGGCCAAGAGGGCCCGGCGTTTGGCTACACCTTC.

The chain joins TRBV12-3 or TRBV12-4 to TRBJ1-2, with a tentative D call TRBD1 (6 bases). This CDR3 is 15 amino acids long. CDR3 bases: TGTACTAGCAGTTTAAGGGACATGCCCTTCTATGGCTACACCTTC. Amino acid sequence: CTSSLRDMPFYGYTF.

V usage is TRBV29-1 and J usage is TRBJ2-5, with D tentatively TRBD2 (5 bases). The CDR3 covers 12 residues. The germline gives CDR1 SQVTM, CDR2 ANQGSEA. The CDR3 sequence is CGAGINGETQYF. The CDR3 bases are TGCGGCGCCGGGATCAACGGGGAGACCCAGTACTTC.

A remark on this clonotype: This could be a read error, since a much larger clone is one nucleotide away. V and J are TRBV10-2 and TRBJ1-3; D unclear. CDR3 size: 14 residues. CDR1 is WSHSY, CDR2 SAAADI, per germline. Trimming removed 3 bases from V and 4 bases from J, with 10 bases in between. The CDR3 DNA reads TGCGCCAGCAGTGAAGTGGGTGTCGGAAACACCATATATTTT. Its translation is CASSEVGVGNTIYF.

In the case of this clonotype: The junction departs from the called germline gene at one end, perhaps through a read error. V is TRBV6-1 and J is TRBJ1-1; D ambiguous. Germline V gene data show CDR1 as MNHNS and CDR2 as SASEGT. There are 14 residues in the CDR3. This CDR3 reads CANSEDSGNTEAFF. DNA for the CDR3: TGTGCCAACAGTGAAGATTCTGGGAACACTGAAGCTTTCTTT.

CDR3 DNA: TGTGCCAGCAGCTCGGACATTGACCACAAGCAGTACTTC. Its translation: CASSSDIDHKQYF. The V and J genes are TRBV5-6 and TRBJ2-7; a possible D gene is TRBD1 (5 bases). Trimming removed 3 bases from V and 8 bases from J, with 15 bases in between. CDR1 is SGHDT and CDR2 is YYEEEE in the germline V gene. The CDR3 has 13 amino acids.

Notes on this clonotype: At one end, the junction sequence differs from germline, possibly due to a read error. This chain uses TRBV5-5 with TRBJ2-1; 7 bases map to TRBD2. The CDR3 is made up of 17 amino acids. The germline CDR1 and CDR2 sequences are SGHKS and YYEKEE (reference sequence). The CDR3 coding sequence is TGTGCCAGCAGCTGGGCCCCCCTAGCGGCGACTAAGGATGAGCAGCTCTTC. This sequence encodes CASSWAPLAATKDEQLF.

A note on this clonotype: Its ends do not fully match the called genes, so a read error is possible. The chain is built from TRBV6-6 and TRBJ1-1; D gene uncertain. The CDR3 length is 13 residues. The germline V gene has CDR1 MNHNY and CDR2 SVGAGI (reference sequence). The CDR3 DNA sequence: TGTGCCAGCAGTTACGGTGGAATCACTAAAGCTTTCTTT. The encoded protein is CASSYGGITKAFF.

This clonotype was detected ten times or more. J is TRBJ1-5 and V is TRBV12-3 or TRBV12-4; 8 nucleotides line up with TRBD1. V lost 4 bases to trimming and J lost 6 bases; unmatched junction nucleotides: 5. CDR3 size: 14 residues. CDR3 in amino acids: CASSWTGLSQPQHF. CDR3 DNA sequence: TGTGCCAGCAGTTGGACAGGGCTTAGTCAGCCCCAGCATTTT.

A note on this clonotype: The junction does not match germline at one end; this may be a read error. The chain links TRBV4-1 to TRBJ2-7, with 10 bases lining up with TRBD2. Germline V gene sequence: CDR1 MGHRA, CDR2 YSYEKL. CDR3 length: 17 residues. The CDR3 loop is CASSQELQAASGRGQYF. CDR3 coding DNA: TGCGCCAGCAGTCAAGAACTGCAGGCGGCTAGCGGGAGAGGGCAGTACTTC.